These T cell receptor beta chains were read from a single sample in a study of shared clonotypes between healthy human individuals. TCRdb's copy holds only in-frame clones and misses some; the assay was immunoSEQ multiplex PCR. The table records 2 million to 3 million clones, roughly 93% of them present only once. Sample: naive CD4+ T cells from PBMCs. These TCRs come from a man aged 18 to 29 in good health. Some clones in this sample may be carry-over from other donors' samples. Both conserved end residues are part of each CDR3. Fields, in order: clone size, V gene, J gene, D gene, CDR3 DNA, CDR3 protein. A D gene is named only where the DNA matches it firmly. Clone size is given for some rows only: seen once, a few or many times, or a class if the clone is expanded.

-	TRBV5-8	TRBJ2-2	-	TGTGCCAGCAGCTTGATGTCTTTATGGGGGAGGAACACCGGGGAGCTGTTTTTT	CASSLMSLWGRNTGELFF
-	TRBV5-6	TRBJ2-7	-	TGTGCCAGCAGCTTGAGTAGCGTAGTTGTAATTGAGCAGTACTTC	CASSLSSVVVIEQYF
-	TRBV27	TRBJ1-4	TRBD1	TGTGCCAGCAAGATAGGACAGGCGATTAATGAAAAACTGTTTTTT	CASKIGQAINEKLFF
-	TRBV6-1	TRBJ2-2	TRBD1	TGTGCCAGCAGTGTCGACAGGGCTGCGGCCGGGGAGCTGTTTTTT	CASSVDRAAAGELFF
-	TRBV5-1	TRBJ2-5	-	TGCGCCAGCAGCTTTTTCGCCGGAGAGGAGACCCAGTACTTC	CASSFFAGEETQYF
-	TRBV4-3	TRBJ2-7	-	TGCGCCAGCAGCCAACCTCCGGTGCAGAATGAGCAGTACTTC	CASSQPPVQNEQYF
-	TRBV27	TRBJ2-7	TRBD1	TGTGCCAGCAGCGAAGCCGGGACAGGGGGTTTTACGGGAAGACGGGGGTCCTACGAGCAGTACTTC	CASSEAGTGGFTGRRGSYEQYF
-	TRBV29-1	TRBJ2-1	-	TGCAGCGTTGGAGAGCCGGGGCTACCCAACAATGAGCAGTTCTTC	CSVGEPGLPNNEQFF
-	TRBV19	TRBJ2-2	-	TGTGCCAGTAGTATAGGCCGGGGACCGAACACCGGGGAGCTGTTTTTT	CASSIGRGPNTGELFF
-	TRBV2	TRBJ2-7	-	TGTGCCAGCAGTGGACGGGAGAGTCGCTACGAGCAGTACTTC	CASSGRESRYEQYF
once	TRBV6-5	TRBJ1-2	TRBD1	TGTGCCAGCAGGCCCGGGACAGCTAACTATGGCTACACCTTC	CASRPGTANYGYTF
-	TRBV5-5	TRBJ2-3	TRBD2	TGTGCCAGCAGCCGTGATCTCGGGGGGGCTGGTACAGATACGCAGTATTTT	CASSRDLGGAGTDTQYF
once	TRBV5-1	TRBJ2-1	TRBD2	TGCGCCAGCAGCTTGGGGCTAGCGGGGTTCTACAATGAGCAGTTCTTC	CASSLGLAGFYNEQFF
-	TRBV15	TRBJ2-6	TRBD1	TGTGCCACCAGCAGAGGGGGACAGGGGAGATCTGGGGCCAACGTCCTGACTTTC	CATSRGGQGRSGANVLTF
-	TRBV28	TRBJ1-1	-	TGTGCCAGCAGTGGGGTGCAGAACACTGAAGCTTTCTTT	CASSGVQNTEAFF
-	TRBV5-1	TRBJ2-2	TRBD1	TGCGCCAGCAGCCGGGACAGGGGAGCGGACACCGGGGAGCTGTTTTTT	CASSRDRGADTGELFF
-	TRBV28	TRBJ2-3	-	TGTGCCAGCAGTTTATTGTGGGGCACAGATACGCAGTATTTT	CASSLLWGTDTQYF
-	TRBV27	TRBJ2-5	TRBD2	TGTGCCAGCAGCGCGGGACTAGCGGGAGGGCTCCAAGAGACCCAGTACTTC	CASSAGLAGGLQETQYF
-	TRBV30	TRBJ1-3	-	TGTGCCTGGAGTGCCAGGATAATCTCTGGAAACACCATATATTTT	CAWSARIISGNTIYF
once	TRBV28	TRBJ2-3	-	TGTGCCAGCAGCAATGGGGGTAGCACAGATACGCAGTATTTT	CASSNGGSTDTQYF
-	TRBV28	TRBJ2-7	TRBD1	TGTGCCAGCAGTCGTGGGACAGGGAGTACCTACGAGCAGTACTTC	CASSRGTGSTYEQYF
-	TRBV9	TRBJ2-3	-	TGTGCCAGCAGCGTAAGCGGCCGCACAGATACGCAGTATTTT	CASSVSGRTDTQYF
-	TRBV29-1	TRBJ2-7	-	TGCAGCGCCCGTACACCGGACGGGTCGGGGTCCTACGAGCAGTACTTC	CSARTPDGSGSYEQYF
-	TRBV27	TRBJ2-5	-	TGTGCCAGCTACTGGCCACCAGAGCCCCCGGCTTCGGGGACCCAGTACTTC	CASYWPPEPPASGTQYF
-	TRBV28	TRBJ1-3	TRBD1	TGTGCCAGCAGTCAGGGGGACACCATATATTTT	CASSQGDTIYF
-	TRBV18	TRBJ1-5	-	TGTGCCAGCTCACCCCCAGGCTATAGCAATCAGCCCCAGCATTTT	CASSPPGYSNQPQHF
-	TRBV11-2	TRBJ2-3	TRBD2	TGTGCCAGCAGCTTAGTCGGTAGCGGGCTCAGCACAGATACGCAGTATTTT	CASSLVGSGLSTDTQYF
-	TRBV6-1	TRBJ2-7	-	TGTGCCAGCAAAGGAGGGTACGGCTTCTACGAGCAGTACTTC	CASKGGYGFYEQYF
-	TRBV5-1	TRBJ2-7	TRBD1	TGCGCCAGCAGCCCCGAGCTATCCGGGACAGGGGGCCCTCAGTACTTC	CASSPELSGTGGPQYF
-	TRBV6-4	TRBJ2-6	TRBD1	TGTGCCAGCAGTGTGGACAGGGTCGTCCTGACTTTC	CASSVDRVVLTF
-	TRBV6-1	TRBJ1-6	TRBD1	TGTGCCAGCAGGCGGACAGGGAGTAATTCACCCCTCCACTTT	CASRRTGSNSPLHF